This entry lists 8 T cell receptor beta chains sequenced from one sample in a study of T cell responses to AZD1222 COVID-19 vaccine. The method was immunoSEQ multiplex PCR; TCRdb's version includes in-frame clones alone and lacks a portion of them. The data show around 66,000 clones, with 79% seen just once and about a quarter held by the top ten. Sequenced here: peripheral blood, sampled on day 0 of MenACWY control vaccination. The receptors come from an adult in good health.

V and J are TRBV6-1 and TRBJ2-2; D gene unclear. The CDR3 spans 14 residues. Deletions cut 2 bases from V and 3 bases from J, with 7 bases between. Germline V gene data show CDR1 as MNHNS and CDR2 as SASEGT. The CDR3 region has the DNA TGTGCCAGCAGTGAATCTCTTTACACCGGGGAGCTGTTTTTT. Encoded protein: CASSESLYTGELFF.

The chain combines TRBV29-1 with TRBJ2-1; D remains ambiguous. Germline V CDR1 and CDR2: SQVTM, ANQGSEA. V was clipped by 5 bases and J by 5 bases, with 7 bases between them. The CDR3 has 11 amino acids. The CDR3 DNA is TGCAGCGTTTCCGGTAACAATGAGCAGTTCTTC. This sequence encodes CSVSGNNEQFF.

This clone appeared once. V is TRBV30 and J is TRBJ2-2; unclear D gene. Trimming pared 0 bases from V and 1 base from J, leaving 6 bases between. Germline CDR1 and CDR2: GTSNPN and SVGIG (reference sequence). The length of the CDR3 is 14 residues. CDR3 amino acids: CAWSVMGNTGELFF. The CDR3 bases are TGTGCCTGGAGTGTGATGGGGAACACCGGGGAGCTGTTTTTT.

As concerns this clone: An end of the junction does not agree with germline; a read error may underlie this. This chain joins TRBV12-3 or TRBV12-4 and TRBJ1-1, with D unresolved. The CDR3 contains 12 residues. The CDR3 is CASSEIWGETFF. The CDR3 DNA follows: TGTGCCAGCAGTGAGATTTGGGGTGAAACTTTCTTT.

The CDR3: CASSRTSRGTQYF. For the CDR3, the DNA is TGTGCCAGCAGTCGAACCTCTAGGGGTACGCAGTATTTT. This sequence joins TRBV12-3 or TRBV12-4 and TRBJ2-3; D is perhaps TRBD1 (5 bases). This CDR3 has 13 amino acids. V gave up 5 bases and J gave up 8 bases, with 14 bases separating them.

This chain uses TRBV19 with TRBJ1-3, with D hard to call. The CDR3 totals 13 residues. Trimming took off 5 bases at V and 0 bases at J, with 5 bases between the two ends. In germline, CDR1 is LNHDA, CDR2 SQIVND (reference sequence). In nucleotides, the CDR3 is TGTGCCAGTAGTGCGTACTCTGGAAACACCATATATTTT. Translation: CASSAYSGNTIYF.

V gene TRBV24-1 combines with J gene TRBJ2-3; 7 bases map to TRBD2. The trim removed 3 bases at V and 4 bases at J, leaving 0 bases unmatched. The germline V gene has CDR1 KGHDR and CDR2 SFDVKD. CDR3 size: 13 residues. CDR3 DNA: TGTGCCACCAGTGATAGCGGGGCAGATACGCAGTATTTT. Protein sequence: CATSDSGADTQYF.

The rearrangement uses TRBV19 and TRBJ1-2; D is uncertain. The CDR3 length is 13 residues. In germline, CDR1 is LNHDA, CDR2 SQIVND (reference sequence). V dropped 4 bases and J dropped 1 base, with 7 bases sitting between them. The CDR3 DNA follows: TGTGCCAGTAGTACCGGGATTAACTATGGCTACACCTTC. This translates into CASSTGINYGYTF.